This TCR beta chain was documented in a study of T-cell reconstitution after alpha-beta-depleted transplantation in children. Of note for this clonotype: Its target is not known.

The study's findings and limits: In patients about two months after transplant, alpha-beta T cells reportedly arose from several hundred expanded graft clones. Newly made T cells mostly supplied T-cell counts and diversity one year after transplant. After transplant, high TCRbeta diversity at day 60 in some patients arose from surviving recipient T cells and thymic progenitors.

Using unique molecular identifiers, the investigators prepared the TCRbeta library. TCRdb reprocessed the PCR reads via MiXCR and lists one record per CDR3 protein. The table has about 440,000 distinct CDR3 sequences, over 40% seen once. The CDR3 spans 16 residues. CDR1 is MDHEN, CDR2 SYDVKM, per germline. The V and J ends lost 5 bases and 3 bases respectively, with 20 bases between them. The receptor was isolated from a girl aged 2 to 9 with aplastic anemia, due to receive a stem cell transplant. The source was PBMCs, collected before TCRalphabeta/CD19-depleted stem cell transplant. The V and J genes are TRBV28 and TRBJ2-7; possible D gene TRBD1, 7 bases. CDR3: CASSGGIGRDSYEQYF. The CDR3 region has the DNA TGTGCCAGCAGTGGGGGGATTGGACGGGACAGCTACGAGCAGTACTTC.